Listed here are 12 T cell receptor beta chains from one sample, sequenced in a study of blood T cell repertoires in COVID-19. Assay used: immunoSEQ multiplex PCR; TCRdb lists only in-frame clones, some missing. Counted here are a few hundred thousand clones, 65% to 85% occurring once; the ten biggest clones make up 10% to 15%. The sample consisted of peripheral blood. All receptors come from a human donor in a cohort sampled during active COVID-19.

The chain couples TRBV4-2 to TRBJ1-3; 7 bases agree with TRBD1. CDR3 length equals 18 residues. Germline trimming cut 0 bases from V and 0 bases from J; bases unmatched to any gene: 8. Germline CDR1 reads LGHNA; CDR2 reads YNFKEQ. CDR3 amino acids: CASSQDLLQGLSGNTIYF. CDR3 bases: TGTGCCAGCAGCCAAGACCTCCTACAGGGGCTCTCTGGAAACACCATATATTTT.

Points on this clone: At one of its ends the junction is not consistent with the germline gene, which may arise from a read error. The rearrangement links TRBV7-2 to TRBJ2-7; 9 positions match TRBD1. Per germline, CDR1 SGHTA and CDR2 FQGNSA. This CDR3 is built from 14 residues. CDR3 amino acids: CASSFRGQGIGGTF. The CDR3 DNA sequence: TGTGCCAGCAGCTTCCGTGGACAGGGGATAGGTGGGACCTTC. The full variable domain, with the rest looked up from reference TRBV7-2 and TRBJ2-7, is GAGVSQSPSNKVTEKGKDVELRCDPISGHTALYWYRQSLGQGLEFLIYFQGNSAPDKSGLPSDRFSAERTGGSVSTLTIQRTQQEDSAVYLCASSFRGQGIGGTFGPGTRLTVT.

V usage is TRBV4-1 and J usage is TRBJ1-2; 7 positions match TRBD1. The V segment lost 1 base and the J segment 6 bases; nucleotides outside the gene matches: 17. Germline loops: CDR1 MGHRA, CDR2 YSYEKL. The CDR3 contains 18 residues. CDR3 region: CASSQAGATGWPGNGYTF. The CDR3 coding sequence is TGCGCCAGCAGCCAAGCTGGGGCGACAGGGTGGCCGGGAAATGGCTACACCTTC.

The chain links TRBV5-1 to TRBJ2-7; 10 nucleotides align to TRBD2. The germline V gene has CDR1 SGHRS and CDR2 YFSETQ. The V segment lost 2 bases and the J segment 8 bases; nucleotides outside the gene matches: 19. The CDR3 covers 18 residues. The CDR3 DNA is TGCGCCAGCAGCTTTATCCCCCTGGGGCTAGCGGGAGACAGTAAGCAGTACTTC. Protein sequence: CASSFIPLGLAGDSKQYF.

The chain is built from TRBV10-3 and TRBJ1-2; D might be TRBD1 (5 bases). Germline V CDR1 and CDR2: ENHRY, SYGVKD. The CDR3 has 14 residues. V lost 0 bases and J lost 0, with 5 bases in between. The CDR3 spells CAISESTANYGYTF. The CDR3 DNA reads as TGTGCCATCAGTGAGTCGACAGCTAACTATGGCTACACCTTC.

This chain uses TRBV6-5 with TRBJ2-7; no firm D call. The V gene's germline CDR1 is MNHEY and CDR2 SVGAGI. CDR3 length: 15 residues. The V end was cut by 0 bases, the J end by 1 base, with 10 bases between. The DNA for the CDR3 is TGTGCCAGCAGTTACTCGTCGGTGGTATCCTACGAGCAGTACTTC. Residues: CASSYSSVVSYEQYF.

The V and J genes are TRBV14 and TRBJ2-2; 8 positions agree with TRBD2. J was trimmed by 6 bases and V by 1 base; bases with no gene match: 10. The CDR3 consists of 17 residues. Germline values: CDR1 SGHDN, CDR2 FVKESK. CDR3 region: CASSQASAGVIAGELFF. The CDR3 region has the DNA TGTGCCAGCAGCCAAGCCTCAGCGGGGGTTATAGCCGGGGAGCTGTTTTTT.

This clone appeared a few times. The chain recombines TRBV2 with TRBJ1-1; D is unclear. Germline CDR1 reads SNHLY; CDR2 reads FYNNEI. The CDR3 has 11 amino acids. Trimming removed 4 bases from V and 4 bases from J, with 4 bases in between. The chain's CDR3 is CASSVGTEAFF. In DNA, the CDR3 is TGTGCCAGCAGTGTCGGCACTGAAGCTTTCTTT.

This chain links TRBV5-1 with TRBJ2-5; tentatively, D is TRBD1 (5 bases). The CDR3 totals 12 residues. Germline assignment: CDR1 SGHRS and CDR2 YFSETQ. V was cut by 5 bases and J by 6 bases, with 11 bases left in between. CDR3 sequence reads: CASRGVGKTQYF. DNA for the CDR3: TGCGCCAGCAGAGGGGTCGGAAAGACCCAGTACTTC.

This clone has ten or more counts. The chain joins TRBV7-9 to TRBJ1-4; 9 bases fit TRBD1. The CDR3 sequence is 15 residues long. With 5 bases clipped from V and 8 bases from J, the junction kept 9 bases outside the gene matches. CDR1 and CDR2 (germline): SEHNR, FQNEAQ (reference sequence). For the CDR3, the DNA is TGTGCCAGCAGCCCAGGCGGGACAGGGAGAGAAAAACTGTTTTTT. This encodes CASSPGGTGREKLFF.

The CDR3 DNA sequence: TGTGCAGTTAAGGGGGGGGGCTACAATCAGCCCCAGCATTTT. Translating gives CAVKGGGYNQPQHF. The chain links TRBV2 to TRBJ1-5, with a weak D call TRBD1 (6 bases). The CDR3 contains 14 residues. Germline V gives CDR1 SNHLY, CDR2 FYNNEI.

CDR3 coding DNA: TGTGCCAGCAGCACTGACAGGGGAAACACTGAAGCTTTCTTT. It yields the protein CASSTDRGNTEAFF. The chain is built from TRBV9 and TRBJ1-1; 8 bases line up with TRBD1. Germline lookup yields CDR1 SGDLS and CDR2 YYNGEE. This CDR3 is 14 amino acids long. The J segment lost 2 bases and the V segment lost 4 bases, leaving 4 bases of the junction unmatched.